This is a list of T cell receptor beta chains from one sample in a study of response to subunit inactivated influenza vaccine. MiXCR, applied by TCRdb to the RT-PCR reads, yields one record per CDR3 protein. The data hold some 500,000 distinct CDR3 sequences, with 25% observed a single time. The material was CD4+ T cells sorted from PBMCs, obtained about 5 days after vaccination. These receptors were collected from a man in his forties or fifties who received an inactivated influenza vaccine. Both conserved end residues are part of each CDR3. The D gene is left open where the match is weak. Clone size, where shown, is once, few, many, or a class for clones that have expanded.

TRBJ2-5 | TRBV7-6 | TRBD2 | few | CASSLGLAGGKETQYF | TGTGCCAGCAGCCTGGGACTAGCGGGGGGCAAAGAGACCCAGTACTTC
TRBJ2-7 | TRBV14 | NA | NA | CASSMGDFSSYEQYF | TGTGCCAGCAGCATGGGGGACTTCTCCTCCTACGAGCAGTACTTC
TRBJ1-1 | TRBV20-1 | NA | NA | CSAQSSNTEAFF | TGCAGTGCTCAAAGTAGCAACACTGAAGCTTTCTTT
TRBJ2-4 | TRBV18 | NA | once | CASSPFGAGNIQYF | TGTGCCAGCTCACCCTTTGGCGCGGGGAACATTCAGTACTTC
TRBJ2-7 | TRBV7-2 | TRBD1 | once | CASSLRQGDYEQYF | TGTGCCAGCAGCTTACGACAGGGTGATTACGAGCAGTACTTC
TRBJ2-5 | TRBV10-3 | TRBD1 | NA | CAIRGTEETQYF | TGTGCCATCAGGGGGACAGAAGAGACCCAGTACTTC
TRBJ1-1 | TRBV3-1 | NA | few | CASSQDLWGAGAFF | TGTGCCAGCAGCCAAGATCTATGGGGGGCAGGGGCTTTCTTT
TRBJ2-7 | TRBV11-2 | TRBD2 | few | CASSRTSGRVSLPYEQYF | TGTGCCAGCAGCAGAACTAGCGGGAGGGTTAGTCTTCCTTACGAGCAGTACTTC
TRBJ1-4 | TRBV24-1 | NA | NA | CATSSGPGPFEKLFF | TGTGCCACCAGTTCAGGACCCGGGCCCTTTGAAAAACTGTTTTTT
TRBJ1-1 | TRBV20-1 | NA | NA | CSASTVPMNTEAFF | TGCAGTGCTAGCACCGTTCCCATGAACACTGAAGCTTTCTTT
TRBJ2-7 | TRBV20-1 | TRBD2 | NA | CSARDSGSYEQYF | TGCAGTGCTAGAGATAGCGGGAGTTACGAGCAGTACTTC
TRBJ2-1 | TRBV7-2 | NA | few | CASSLAATGRRFF | TGTGCCAGCAGCTTAGCGGCAACGGGACGGCGGTTCTTC
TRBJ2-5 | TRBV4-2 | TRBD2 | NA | CASSQVSPGGVKETQYF | TGTGCCAGCAGCCAAGTGTCCCCCGGGGGGGTAAAAGAAACCCAGTACTTC
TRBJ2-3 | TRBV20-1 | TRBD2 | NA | CSARIISGGARADTQYF | TGCAGTGCAAGGATAATTAGCGGGGGGGCCCGAGCAGATACGCAGTATTTT
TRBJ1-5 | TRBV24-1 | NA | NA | CATQGNNQPQHF | TGTGCCACCCAGGGTAACAATCAGCCCCAGCATTTT
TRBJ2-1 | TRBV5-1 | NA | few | CASSSSPRSYNEQFF | TGCGCCAGCAGCTCATCTCCCAGGTCCTACAATGAGCAGTTCTTC
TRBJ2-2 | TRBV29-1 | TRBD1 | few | CSFHTGGITGELFF | TGCAGCTTCCATACAGGGGGAATCACCGGGGAGCTGTTTTTT
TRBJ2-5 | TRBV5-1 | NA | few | CASSLEGRRETQYF | TGCGCCAGCAGCTTGGAAGGGCGGCGAGAGACCCAGTACTTC
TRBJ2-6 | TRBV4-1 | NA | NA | CASSHVLDVLTF | TGCGCCAGCAGCCACGTCTTGGACGTCCTGACTTTC